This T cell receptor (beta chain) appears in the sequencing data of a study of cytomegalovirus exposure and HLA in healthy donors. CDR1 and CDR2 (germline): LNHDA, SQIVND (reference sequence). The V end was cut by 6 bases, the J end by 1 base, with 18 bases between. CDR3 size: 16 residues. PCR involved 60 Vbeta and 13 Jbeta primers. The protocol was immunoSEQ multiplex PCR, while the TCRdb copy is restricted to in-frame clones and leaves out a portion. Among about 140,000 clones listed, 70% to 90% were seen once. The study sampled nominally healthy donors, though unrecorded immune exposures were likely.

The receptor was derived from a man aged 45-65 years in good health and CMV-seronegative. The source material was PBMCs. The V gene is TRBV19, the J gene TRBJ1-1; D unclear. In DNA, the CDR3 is TGTGCCAGTAGCCTCACCGGCCCACGGGGGAACACTGAAGCTTTCTTT. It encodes CASSLTGPRGNTEAFF.